This T cell receptor beta chain was sequenced for a study of blood T cell repertoires in COVID-19. At the level of the study: COVID-19 samples collected from the United States, Italy and Spain covered acute and convalescent phases.

The ends were cut back, 2 bases at V and 4 bases at J, with 12 bases in the middle. The CDR3 sequence is 15 residues long. Germline CDR1 MNHNY, CDR2 SVGAGI (reference sequence). The table came from immunoSEQ multiplex PCR; TCRdb's copy has only in-frame clones and leaves some out. The sample gives tens of thousands of clones, 89% of which show up once; around 5.2% is in the top ten. The receptor comes from a man aged 60-69 years with COVID-19, enrolled during active disease. J is TRBJ1-3 and V is TRBV6-6; D is uncertain. Sequencing input: peripheral blood. The CDR3 here is CASSYTPGRGNTIYF. The CDR3 nucleotides read TGTGCCAGCAGTTACACCCCGGGTAGGGGAAACACCATATATTTT.